This section outlines one TCR beta chain sequence together with its context. Its antigen is still unknown. The junction and the germline gene differ at one end; a read error may be behind it. CDR1 is SNHLY, CDR2 FYNNEI, per germline. This CDR3 is built from 11 residues. The sample originates from a study of blood T cells in healthy people across ages. Whole-study findings and limits: Whereas aged donors had fewer naive CD4+ cells, long-lived donors had more of them and higher diversity.

Primed by a sample-barcoded 5' primer and a J-beta primer mix, a second PCR proceeded for about 6 to 11 cycles. TCRdb fed the 5' RACE reads into MiXCR, producing one record per CDR3 protein. The sample carries approximately 690,000 distinct CDR3 sequences, under 70% recorded once. The chain is built from TRBV2 and TRBJ1-4; D gene ambiguous. The specimen sequenced was blood. This clonotype was sampled from a man aged 55 to 70 in good health. Here the CDR3 DNA reads TGTGCCAGCAGTTGGGTTGAAAAACCGTTTTTT. Protein sequence: CASSWVEKPFF.